This TCR beta chain derives from a study of blood T cell repertoires in COVID-19. Whole-study context: Samples came from the United States, Italy and Spain, spanning acute and convalescent COVID-19. T cells, B-cell-depleted T cells, or PBMCs supplied cDNA or gDNA.

Followed longitudinally, the Seattle patients had been enrolled during active infection. Assay used: immunoSEQ multiplex PCR; TCRdb lists only in-frame clones, some missing. The repertoire has roughly 300,000 clones, around 85% of them found once; the top ten carry 12%. The ends lost 5 bases at V and 8 bases at J; junction bases unmatched: 12. CDR3 size: 15 residues. The germline gives CDR1 SGHDT, CDR2 YYEEEE. J is TRBJ1-4 and V is TRBV5-6; 7 nucleotides line up with TRBD1. This sequence originates from a woman in her 30s with COVID-19, enrolled during active disease. Sample: peripheral blood. Written as DNA, the CDR3 is TGTGCCAGCAGTTCTATTCCGGGACAGCCAGAAAAACTGTTTTTT. Protein sequence: CASSSIPGQPEKLFF.